This T cell receptor beta chain derives from a study of blood T cells in healthy people across ages. Caucasian individuals from Russia who were healthy and aged 6 to 90 acted as donors. Isolating PBMCs gave at least 6.5 million of these cells per sample. The CDR3 runs 14 residues. Germline V lookup: CDR1 SGHKS, CDR2 YYEKEE (reference sequence). In its sample, this clonotype was seen a few times. One junction end does not reproduce the germline sequence, and a read error may be involved. For the second PCR, which ran for roughly 6 to 11 cycles, a sample-barcoded 5' primer and a J-beta primer mix were used. TCRdb ran MiXCR on the 5' RACE reads and lists one entry per CDR3 protein. The sample holds 1.5 million to 2 million distinct CDR3 sequences; over 25% are singletons and the top ten take over 7%.

The source is a woman aged 25 to 39 in good health. Material for sequencing was blood. This chain connects TRBV5-5 to TRBJ2-4, with D perhaps matching TRBD2 (7 bases). The CDR3 nucleotides read TGTGCCAGCAGTTTGGGGGGGGCTGAAAACATTCAGTACTTC. The encoded protein is CASSLGGAENIQYF. The full variable domain, rest sourced from reference TRBV5-5 and TRBJ2-4, is DAGVTQSPTHLIKTRGQQVTLRCSPISGHKSVSWYQQVLGQGPQFIFQYYEKEERGRGNFPDRFSARQFPNYSSELNVNALLLGDSALYLCASSLGGAENIQYFGAGTRLSVL.